Presented here are 15 T cell receptor beta chains from one specimen sequenced in a study of identical twins. MiXCR was run by TCRdb on the 5' RACE reads, yielding one entry per CDR3 protein. The sample carries roughly 200,000 distinct CDR3 sequences, roughly 7.5% recorded once. In addition, the sample was reused for a study of yellow fever vaccine responses in identical twins.

The sequencing input was memory (CD45RO+) T cells sorted from blood. These receptors were obtained from a woman between 18 and 29 years old in good health.

Ten or more counts support this clonotype. The gene calls are TRBV3-1 and TRBJ2-5, with D perhaps matching TRBD1 or TRBD2 (6 bases each). The CDR3 covers 13 residues. The germline gives CDR1 LGHDT, CDR2 YNNKEL (reference sequence). Trimming took 4 bases from V and 4 from J, leaving 10 bases between them. The CDR3 bases are TGTGCCAGCAGCCCCAAGGGGGGAGAGACCCAGTACTTC. It translates to CASSPKGGETQYF.

The table lists this clonotype with many counts. This chain uses TRBV10-2 with TRBJ2-3; perhaps TRBD2 as D (6 bases). The ends were cut back, 3 bases at V and 6 bases at J, with 19 bases in the middle. The CDR3 covers 16 residues. CDR1 and CDR2 (germline): WSHSY, SAAADI. The CDR3 DNA follows: TGCGCCAGCAGTGATCAGGGCACTCCCCGGGGGGATACGCAGTATTTT. Amino acid sequence: CASSDQGTPRGDTQYF.

V usage is TRBV7-9 and J usage is TRBJ2-1, with D perhaps given as TRBD1 or TRBD2 (7 bases each). Deletions cut 7 bases from V and 8 bases from J, with 24 bases between. The CDR3 totals 16 residues. Per the germline V gene, CDR1 is SEHNR and CDR2 is FQNEAQ (reference sequence). This CDR3 reads CASTSYRGGFFDEQFF. CDR3 nucleotides: TGTGCCAGCACCAGTTACAGGGGAGGGTTTTTCGATGAGCAGTTCTTC.

This clonotype has at least ten counts. V and J are TRBV29-1 and TRBJ1-2; 9 nucleotides agree with TRBD1. Germline V gene sequence: CDR1 SQVTM, CDR2 ANQGSEA. The V gene end was trimmed by 5 bases and the J gene end by 3 bases; junction bases not matched to a gene: 4. CDR3 size: 13 residues. CDR3 in DNA: TGCAGCGTTCCGGGACAGGGCTACTATGGCTACACCTTC. This gives the protein CSVPGQGYYGYTF.

This clonotype was detected a few times. The chain's CDR3 is CASSLLGDRGQYEQYF. For the CDR3, the DNA is TGTGCCAGCAGTCTCCTTGGGGACAGGGGGCAATACGAGCAGTACTTC. J is TRBJ2-7 and V is TRBV12-3 or TRBV12-4, with 12 bases fitting TRBD1. V shed 5 bases, J shed 4 bases, and the junction held 9 bases outside the gene matches. This CDR3 has 16 residues.

V and J are TRBV30 and TRBJ1-1; no clear D. The length of the CDR3 is 12 residues. Germline loops: CDR1 GTSNPN, CDR2 SVGIG (reference sequence). Deletions cut 1 base from V and 1 base from J, with 4 bases between. In DNA, the CDR3 is TGTGCCTGGAGTGACAGGAACACTGAAGCTTTCTTT. This codes for CAWSDRNTEAFF.

This chain uses TRBV6-2 or TRBV6-3 with TRBJ2-7, with D possibly being TRBD1 (6 bases). CDR1 and CDR2 from the germline V gene are MNHEY and SVGEGT. This CDR3 spans 12 amino acids. Trimming removed 6 bases at V and 2 bases at J, with 8 bases between. The DNA of the CDR3 is TGTGCCAGCAGGGGGGCACCCTACGAGCAGTACTTC. Translating it yields CASRGAPYEQYF.

This clonotype was seen a handful of times. The genes are TRBV12-3 or TRBV12-4 and TRBJ1-1, with TRBD1 as a possible D gene (6 bases). This CDR3 contains 15 residues. Trimming removed 6 bases at V and 1 base at J, with 15 bases between. The chain's CDR3 is CASSRAGAENTEAFF. The CDR3 DNA follows: TGTGCCAGCAGCCGAGCGGGGGCAGAGAACACTGAAGCTTTCTTT.

V and J are TRBV6-1 and TRBJ2-4; D gene uncertain. The germline V and J ends were trimmed by 6 bases and 9 bases, with 15 bases remaining between them. The CDR3 spans 13 residues. CDR1 is MNHNS, CDR2 SASEGT, per germline. The CDR3 region has the DNA TGTGCCAGCAGCCCTGACCCTTTCGGCATTCAGTACTTC. It specifies CASSPDPFGIQYF.

The rearrangement uses TRBV27 and TRBJ1-1; maybe TRBD1 (6 bases). The germline V and J ends were trimmed by 10 bases and 5 bases, with 17 bases remaining between them. Germline CDR1 and CDR2: MNHEY and SMNVEV (reference sequence). The CDR3 has 13 amino acids. The CDR3 here is CATSEGGGTEAFF. CDR3 DNA sequence: TGTGCCACCAGCGAGGGGGGCGGGACTGAAGCTTTCTTT.

At least ten counts were recorded for this clonotype. The J gene is TRBJ2-1, the V gene TRBV20-1; 7 bases agree with TRBD1. The trim removed 1 base at V and 0 bases at J, leaving 3 bases unmatched. CDR1 is DFQATT, CDR2 SNEGSKA, per germline (reference sequence). The CDR3 loop spans 15 amino acids. The DNA for the CDR3 is TGCAGTGCTAGAGGTAGACAGGGCTCCTACAATGAGCAGTTCTTC. Protein: CSARGRQGSYNEQFF.

This clonotype was detected many times. The chain uses TRBV28 and TRBJ1-6, with 12 bases identical to TRBD1. The CDR3 runs to 19 residues. CDR1 MDHEN and CDR2 SYDVKM come from the germline V gene. J was trimmed by 8 bases and V by 5 bases; bases with no gene match: 16. CDR3 sequence reads: CASSEPGQGARVLDSPLHF. The CDR3 bases are TGTGCCAGCAGTGAACCGGGACAGGGGGCGAGGGTTTTGGATTCACCCCTCCACTTT.

This chain links TRBV12-3 or TRBV12-4 with TRBJ2-5; D not resolved. The CDR3 is 13 residues long. Trimming removed 2 bases from V and 7 bases from J, with 11 bases in between. For the CDR3, the DNA is TGTGCCAGCAGTTTAAAAATTTTAGGGACCCAGTACTTC. Translated: CASSLKILGTQYF.

V gene TRBV28 combines with J gene TRBJ2-7; 7 nucleotides match TRBD1. The CDR3 consists of 15 residues. Germline values: CDR1 MDHEN, CDR2 SYDVKM. V gave up 3 bases and J gave up 7 bases; unmatched junction bases: 12. The CDR3 region has the DNA TGTGCCAGCAGTTTTTTTGACAGGGCCGCCGGAGAGCAGTACTTC. Translation: CASSFFDRAAGEQYF. The variable domain in full, completed from reference TRBV28 and TRBJ2-7, reads DVKVTQSSRYLVKRTGEKVFLECVQDMDHENMFWYRQDPGLGLRLIYFSYDVKMKEKGDIPEGYSVSREKKERFSLILESASTNQTSMYLCASSFFDRAAGEQYFGPGTRLTVT.

Only a few counts were recorded for this clonotype. Written as DNA, the CDR3 is TGTGCCAGCAGTGAACGACCCGGACTCGTGGAGACCCAGTACTTC. Encoded protein: CASSERPGLVETQYF. The chain is built from TRBV27 and TRBJ2-5; D is perhaps TRBD2 (5 bases). Germline CDR1 MNHEY, CDR2 SMNVEV (reference sequence). Trimming stripped 5 bases from V and 5 bases from J, with 18 bases between. The CDR3 is 15 residues long.